This T cell receptor (beta chain) is from a study of technical replicates of blood from several donors. Germline V CDR1 and CDR2: MNHNS, SASEGT. With V trimmed by 4 bases and J by 6 bases, 8 bases remained unmatched. The CDR3 length is 14 residues. Profiling relied on immunoSEQ multiplex PCR, and the TCRdb table lists in-frame clones only, not all of them. There are tens of thousands of clones in the sample; about 95% occur only once, and 0.2% to 0.3% lies in the top ten. This rearrangement joins TRBV6-1 to TRBJ1-1, with 7 bases aligning to TRBD1. The sample consisted of T cells isolated from PBMCs. This receptor was obtained from a human donor in good health. Written as DNA, the CDR3 is TGTGCCAGCAGTGGAGAGGGGGCTTTCGCTGAAGCTTTCTTT. It encodes CASSGEGAFAEAFF.